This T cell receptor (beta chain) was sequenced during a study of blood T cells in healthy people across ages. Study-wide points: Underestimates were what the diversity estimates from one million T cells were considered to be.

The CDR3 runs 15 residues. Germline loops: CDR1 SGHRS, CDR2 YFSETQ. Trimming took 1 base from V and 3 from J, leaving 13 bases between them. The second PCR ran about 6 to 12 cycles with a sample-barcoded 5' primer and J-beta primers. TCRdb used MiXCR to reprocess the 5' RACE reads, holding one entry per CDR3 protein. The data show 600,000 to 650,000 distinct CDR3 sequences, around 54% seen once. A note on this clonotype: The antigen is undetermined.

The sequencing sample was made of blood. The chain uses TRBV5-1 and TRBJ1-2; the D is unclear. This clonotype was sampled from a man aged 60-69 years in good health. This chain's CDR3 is CASSLIGLEDYGYTF. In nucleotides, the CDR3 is TGCGCCAGCAGCTTGATTGGCCTGGAGGACTATGGCTACACCTTC.